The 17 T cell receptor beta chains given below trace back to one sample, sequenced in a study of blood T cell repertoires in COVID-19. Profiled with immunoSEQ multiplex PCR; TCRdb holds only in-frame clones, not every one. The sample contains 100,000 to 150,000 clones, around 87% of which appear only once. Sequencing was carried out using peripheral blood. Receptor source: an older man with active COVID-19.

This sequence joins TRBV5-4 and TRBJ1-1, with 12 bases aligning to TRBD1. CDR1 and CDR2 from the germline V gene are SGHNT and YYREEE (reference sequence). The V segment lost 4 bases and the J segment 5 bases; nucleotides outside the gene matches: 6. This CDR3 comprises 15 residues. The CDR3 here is CASSGTGGKWTEAFF. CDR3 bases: TGTGCCAGCAGCGGGACAGGGGGCAAGTGGACTGAAGCTTTCTTT.

CDR3 nucleotides: TGTGCCAGCAGTGATCGGGCAGGGAAGTACGAGCAGTACTTC. Its protein is CASSDRAGKYEQYF. The rearrangement links TRBV25-1 to TRBJ2-7; D possibly corresponds to TRBD1 (5 bases). Germline V CDR1 and CDR2: MGHDK, SYGVNS. This CDR3 contains 14 residues. V lost 3 bases and J 4 bases, leaving 13 bases between the germline ends.

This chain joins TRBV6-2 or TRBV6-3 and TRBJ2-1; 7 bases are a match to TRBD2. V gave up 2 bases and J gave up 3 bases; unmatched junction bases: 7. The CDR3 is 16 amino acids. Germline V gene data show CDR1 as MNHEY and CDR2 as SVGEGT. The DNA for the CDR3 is TGTGCCAGCAGTTACACGGGCGGGAGAGGCTACAATGAGCAGTTCTTC. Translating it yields CASSYTGGRGYNEQFF.

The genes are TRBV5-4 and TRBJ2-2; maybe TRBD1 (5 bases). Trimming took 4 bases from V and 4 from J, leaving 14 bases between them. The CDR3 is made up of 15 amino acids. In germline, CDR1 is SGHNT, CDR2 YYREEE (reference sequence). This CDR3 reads CASSPTVVSTGELFF. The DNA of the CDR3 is TGTGCCAGCAGCCCGACAGTTGTCTCCACCGGGGAGCTGTTTTTT.

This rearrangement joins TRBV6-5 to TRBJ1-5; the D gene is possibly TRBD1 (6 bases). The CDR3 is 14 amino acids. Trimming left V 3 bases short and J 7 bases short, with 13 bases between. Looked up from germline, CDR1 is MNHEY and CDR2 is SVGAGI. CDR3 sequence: CASSYSPGEQPQHF. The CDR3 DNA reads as TGTGCCAGCAGTTATAGCCCAGGGGAGCAGCCCCAGCATTTT.

CDR3: CASSPATGTYNEQFF. Here the CDR3 DNA reads TGTGCCAGCAGTCCCGCGACAGGGACCTACAATGAGCAGTTCTTC. This chain joins TRBV2 and TRBJ2-1; TRBD1 aligns across 7 bases. The CDR3 runs 15 residues. Germline values: CDR1 SNHLY, CDR2 FYNNEI. The trim removed 5 bases at V and 2 bases at J, leaving 6 bases unmatched.

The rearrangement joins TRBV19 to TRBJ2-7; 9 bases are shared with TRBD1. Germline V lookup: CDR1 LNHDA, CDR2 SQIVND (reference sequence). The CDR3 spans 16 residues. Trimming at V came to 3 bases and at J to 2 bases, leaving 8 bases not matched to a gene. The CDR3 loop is CASSMDTGTGTYEQYF. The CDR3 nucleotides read TGTGCCAGTAGTATGGATACCGGGACAGGGACCTACGAGCAGTACTTC. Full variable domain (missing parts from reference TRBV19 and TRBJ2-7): DGGITQSPKYLFRKEGQNVTLSCEQNLNHDAMYWYRQDPGQGLRLIYYSQIVNDFQKGDIAEGYSVSREKKESFPLTVTSAQKNPTAFYLCASSMDTGTGTYEQYFGPGTRLTVT.

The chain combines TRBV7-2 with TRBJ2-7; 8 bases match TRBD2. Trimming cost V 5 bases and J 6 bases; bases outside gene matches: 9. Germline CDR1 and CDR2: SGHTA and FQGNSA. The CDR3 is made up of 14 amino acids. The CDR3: CASSRPGTRAEQYF. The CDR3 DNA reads TGTGCCAGCAGCCGCCCCGGGACTAGGGCCGAGCAGTACTTC.

CDR3 sequence reads: CASSPRAEQYF. The CDR3 DNA is TGTGCCAGCAGTCCCAGGGCCGAGCAGTACTTC. The rearrangement uses TRBV28 and TRBJ2-7; D possibly corresponds to TRBD1 (5 bases). Germline V lookup: CDR1 MDHEN, CDR2 SYDVKM. Trimming cost V 5 bases and J 6 bases, with 8 bases left between them. This CDR3 spans 11 amino acids.

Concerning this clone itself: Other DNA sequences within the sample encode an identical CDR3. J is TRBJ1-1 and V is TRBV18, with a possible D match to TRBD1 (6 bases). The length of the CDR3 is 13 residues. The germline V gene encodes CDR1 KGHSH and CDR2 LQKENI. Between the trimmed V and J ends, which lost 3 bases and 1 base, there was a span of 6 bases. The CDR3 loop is CASSPTGNTEAFF. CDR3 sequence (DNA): TGTGCCAGCTCACCGACAGGGAACACTGAAGCTTTCTTT.

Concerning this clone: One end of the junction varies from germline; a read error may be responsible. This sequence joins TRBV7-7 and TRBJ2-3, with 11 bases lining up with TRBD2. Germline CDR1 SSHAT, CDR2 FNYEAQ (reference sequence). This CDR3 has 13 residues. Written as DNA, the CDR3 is TGTGCCAGCAGCCTAGCGGGAGGAGATACGCAGTATTTT. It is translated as CASSLAGGDTQYF.

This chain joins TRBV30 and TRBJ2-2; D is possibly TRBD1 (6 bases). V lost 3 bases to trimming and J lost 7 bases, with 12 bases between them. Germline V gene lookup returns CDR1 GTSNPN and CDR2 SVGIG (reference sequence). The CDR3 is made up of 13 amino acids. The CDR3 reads CAWRGQGIGELFF. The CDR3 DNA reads TGTGCCTGGAGGGGCCAGGGGATCGGGGAGCTGTTTTTT.

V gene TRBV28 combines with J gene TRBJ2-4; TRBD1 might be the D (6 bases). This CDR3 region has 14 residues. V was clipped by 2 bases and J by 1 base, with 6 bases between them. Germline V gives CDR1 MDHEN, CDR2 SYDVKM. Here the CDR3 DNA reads TGTGCCAGCAGTTTAAGGGGGGCCAAAAACATTCAGTACTTC. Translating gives CASSLRGAKNIQYF. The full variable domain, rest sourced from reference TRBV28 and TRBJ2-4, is DVKVTQSSRYLVKRTGEKVFLECVQDMDHENMFWYRQDPGLGLRLIYFSYDVKMKEKGDIPEGYSVSREKKERFSLILESASTNQTSMYLCASSLRGAKNIQYFGAGTRLSVL.

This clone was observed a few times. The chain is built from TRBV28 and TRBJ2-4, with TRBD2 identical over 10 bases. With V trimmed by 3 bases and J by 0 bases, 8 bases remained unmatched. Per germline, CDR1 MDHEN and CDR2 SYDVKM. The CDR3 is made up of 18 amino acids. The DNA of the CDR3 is TGTGCCAGCAGTTTCCGCACCACTAGCGGGATAGCCAAAAACATTCAGTACTTC. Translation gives CASSFRTTSGIAKNIQYF.

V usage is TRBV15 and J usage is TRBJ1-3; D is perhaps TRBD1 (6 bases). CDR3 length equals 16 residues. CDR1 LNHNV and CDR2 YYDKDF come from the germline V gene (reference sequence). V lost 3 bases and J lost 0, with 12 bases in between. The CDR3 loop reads CATSRDSSLSGNTIYF. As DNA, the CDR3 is TGTGCCACCAGCAGGGACAGTTCCCTCTCTGGAAACACCATATATTTT.

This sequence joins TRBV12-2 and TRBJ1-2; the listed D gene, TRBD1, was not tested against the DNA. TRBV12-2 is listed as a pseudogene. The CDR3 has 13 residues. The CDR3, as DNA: TGTGCAAGTCGCGCACAGGGGAACTATGGCTACACCTTC. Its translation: CASRAQGNYGYTF.

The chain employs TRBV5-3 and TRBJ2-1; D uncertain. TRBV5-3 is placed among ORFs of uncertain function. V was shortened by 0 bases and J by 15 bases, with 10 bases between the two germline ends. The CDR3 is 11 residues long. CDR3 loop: CARSLDARWFF. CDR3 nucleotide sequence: TGTGCCAGAAGCTTGGACGCGAGGTGGTTCTTC.